The 5 T cell receptor beta chains reported below all come from one sample, sequenced in a study of T cell repertoires in cytomegalovirus infection (dated by TCRdb to 2018 to 2020). TCRdb records Illumina HiSeq 1500 as the sequencer. The public reads were reprocessed in TCRdb via fastp at Q25 and MiXCR, keeping in-frame beta chains. Entries are consolidated by CDR3 protein sequence, retaining the most common genes and DNA. The sample has 290,000 or so distinct CDR3 sequences on record, about 8.8% of them singletons. Together, the top ten hold around 2.5% of the sample. Input material: PBMCs. These receptor sequences come from a human donor in good health (CMV status not recorded). Some clones in this sample may be carry-over from other donors' samples.

In its sample, this clonotype was seen many times. The CDR3 loop reads CASSGWGQGPNEQFF. In DNA form, the CDR3 reads TGTGCCAGCAGTGGTTGGGGACAGGGACCCAATGAGCAGTTCTTC. The chain couples TRBV25-1 to TRBJ2-1; TRBD1 matches 9 bases. Germline loops: CDR1 MGHDK, CDR2 SYGVNS. CDR3 length: 15 amino acids. J was trimmed by 6 bases and V by 4 bases; bases with no gene match: 7.

This chain links TRBV5-1 with TRBJ2-2; TRBD1 is a possible D gene (5 bases). Germline CDR1 SGHRS, CDR2 YFSETQ. V gave up 0 bases and J gave up 4 bases, with 10 bases separating them. The CDR3 runs to 15 residues. As DNA, the CDR3 is TGCGCCAGCAGCTTGGCCAATAGGGGCACCGGGGAGCTGTTTTTT. This sequence encodes CASSLANRGTGELFF.

V usage is TRBV6-5 and J usage is TRBJ2-7; TRBD1 matches at 10 bases. Germline assignment: CDR1 MNHEY and CDR2 SVGAGI. The CDR3 is made up of 15 amino acids. V trimming: 6 bases; J trimming: 2 bases; junction bases outside the gene matches: 7. CDR3 coding DNA: TGTGCCAGCAGCCTAAATGGACAGGGGGCCTACGAGCAGTACTTC. It specifies CASSLNGQGAYEQYF.

This clonotype has at least ten counts. This chain links TRBV24-1 with TRBJ2-1, with TRBD2 as a possible D gene (5 bases). The CDR3 extends over 15 amino acids. Germline loops: CDR1 KGHDR, CDR2 SFDVKD. Between the trimmed V and J ends, which lost 3 bases and 0 bases, there was a span of 8 bases. The CDR3 loop is CATSDNRGSYNEQFF. The CDR3 region has the DNA TGTGCCACCAGTGATAACCGGGGCTCCTACAATGAGCAGTTCTTC.

This clonotype appeared a few times. This chain joins TRBV28 and TRBJ2-1; 7 bases map to TRBD1. The CDR3 has 17 residues. The V gene's germline CDR1 is MDHEN and CDR2 SYDVKM. V shed 5 bases, J shed 2 bases, and the junction held 12 bases outside the gene matches. CDR3 sequence reads: CASSPKGQSTPYNEQFF. The CDR3 coding sequence is TGTGCCAGCAGTCCCAAGGGACAGTCGACGCCCTACAATGAGCAGTTCTTC.